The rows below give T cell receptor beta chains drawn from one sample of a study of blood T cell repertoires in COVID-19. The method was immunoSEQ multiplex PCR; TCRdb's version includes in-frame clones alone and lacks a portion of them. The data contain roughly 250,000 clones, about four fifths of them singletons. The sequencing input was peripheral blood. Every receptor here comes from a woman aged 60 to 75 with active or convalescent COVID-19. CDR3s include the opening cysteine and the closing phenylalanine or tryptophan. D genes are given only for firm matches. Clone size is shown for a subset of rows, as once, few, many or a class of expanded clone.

cdr3_aa: CASSITGAANSPLHF
cdr3_nt: TGTGCCAGTAGTATCACAGGAGCCGCTAATTCACCCCTCCACTTT
v_call: TRBV19
j_call: TRBJ1-6
d_call: .
clone_size: .

cdr3_aa: CASSQAASSGGYNEQFF
cdr3_nt: TGCGCCAGCAGCCAAGCAGCATCTAGCGGGGGGTACAATGAGCAGTTCTTC
v_call: TRBV4-1
j_call: TRBJ2-1
d_call: TRBD2
clone_size: .

cdr3_aa: CASSLALGGQGQYEQYF
cdr3_nt: TGTGCCAGCAGCTTGGCCCTCGGAGGACAGGGCCAATACGAGCAGTACTTC
v_call: TRBV7-9
j_call: TRBJ2-7
d_call: TRBD1
clone_size: .

cdr3_aa: CASSQAKGTGLGELFF
cdr3_nt: TGCGCCAGCAGCCAAGCGAAAGGGACAGGGTTGGGGGAGCTGTTTTTT
v_call: TRBV4-1
j_call: TRBJ2-2
d_call: TRBD1
clone_size: .

cdr3_aa: CASSPTEKAFF
cdr3_nt: TGTGCCAGCAGCCCGACAGAAAAAGCTTTCTTT
v_call: TRBV2
j_call: TRBJ1-1
d_call: .
clone_size: .

cdr3_aa: CASSLATSAHINYGYTF
cdr3_nt: TGTGCCAGCAGCTTAGCCACAAGCGCCCATATCAACTATGGCTACACCTTC
v_call: TRBV7-2
j_call: TRBJ1-2
d_call: .
clone_size: few

cdr3_aa: CASSMGQEFYGYTF
cdr3_nt: TGTGCCAGTAGTATGGGGCAGGAGTTCTATGGCTACACCTTC
v_call: TRBV19
j_call: TRBJ1-2
d_call: .
clone_size: .

cdr3_aa: CASRRGAGVNTEAFF
cdr3_nt: TGTGCCAGCAGGCGCGGGGCGGGGGTGAACACTGAAGCTTTCTTT
v_call: TRBV25-1
j_call: TRBJ1-1
d_call: .
clone_size: few

cdr3_aa: CASSLAWTASYEQYF
cdr3_nt: TGTGCCAGCAGCTTAGCTTGGACAGCCTCCTACGAGCAGTACTTC
v_call: TRBV7-2
j_call: TRBJ2-7
d_call: .
clone_size: .

cdr3_aa: CASSPETHSYEQYF
cdr3_nt: TGTGCCAGCTCACCCGAGACACATTCCTACGAGCAGTACTTC
v_call: TRBV18
j_call: TRBJ2-7
d_call: .
clone_size: .

cdr3_aa: CASSRTGPNYGYTF
cdr3_nt: TGTGCCAGCAGCCGGACAGGGCCTAACTATGGCTACACCTTC
v_call: TRBV27
j_call: TRBJ1-2
d_call: TRBD1
clone_size: .

cdr3_aa: CASSQDRGNEQFF
cdr3_nt: TGTGCCAGCAGCCAAGATCGGGGGAATGAGCAGTTCTTC
v_call: TRBV3-1/TRBV3-2
j_call: TRBJ2-1
d_call: .
clone_size: .

cdr3_aa: CASSTDRDRGWTEAFF
cdr3_nt: TGTGCCAGTAGTACCGACCGGGACAGGGGATGGACTGAAGCTTTCTTT
v_call: TRBV19
j_call: TRBJ1-1
d_call: TRBD1
clone_size: .

cdr3_aa: CASSLGGVGEKLFF
cdr3_nt: TGTGCCAGCAGCTTGGGGGGGGTTGGTGAAAAACTGTTTTTT
v_call: TRBV25-1
j_call: TRBJ1-4
d_call: .
clone_size: .